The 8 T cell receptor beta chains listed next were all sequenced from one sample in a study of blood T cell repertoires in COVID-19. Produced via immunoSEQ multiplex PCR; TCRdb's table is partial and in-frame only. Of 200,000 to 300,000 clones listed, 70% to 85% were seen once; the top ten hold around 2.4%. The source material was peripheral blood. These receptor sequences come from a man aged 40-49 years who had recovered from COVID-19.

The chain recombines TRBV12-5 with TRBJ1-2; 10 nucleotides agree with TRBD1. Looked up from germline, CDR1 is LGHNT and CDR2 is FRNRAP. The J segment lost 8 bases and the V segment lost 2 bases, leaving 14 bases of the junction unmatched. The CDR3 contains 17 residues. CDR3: CASGLFGTGARGRGYTF. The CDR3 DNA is TGTGCTAGTGGTTTGTTCGGGACAGGGGCCCGCGGTCGGGGCTACACCTTC.

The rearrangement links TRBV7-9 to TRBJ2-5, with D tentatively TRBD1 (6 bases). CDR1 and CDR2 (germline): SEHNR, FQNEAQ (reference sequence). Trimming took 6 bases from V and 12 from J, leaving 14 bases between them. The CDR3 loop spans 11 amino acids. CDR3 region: CASRTDSRKYF. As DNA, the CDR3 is TGTGCCAGCAGGACGGACAGCCGGAAGTACTTC.

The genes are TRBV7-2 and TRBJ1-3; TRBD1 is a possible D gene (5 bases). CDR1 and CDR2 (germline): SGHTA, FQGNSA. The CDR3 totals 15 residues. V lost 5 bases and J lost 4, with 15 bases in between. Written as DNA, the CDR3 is TGTGCCAGCAGCGCAACAGGTAGTGGAGGAAACACCATATATTTT. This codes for CASSATGSGGNTIYF. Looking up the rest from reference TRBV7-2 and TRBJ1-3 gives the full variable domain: GAGVSQSPSNKVTEKGKDVELRCDPISGHTALYWYRQSLGQGLEFLIYFQGNSAPDKSGLPSDRFSAERTGGSVSTLTIQRTQQEDSAVYLCASSATGSGGNTIYFGEGSWLTVV.

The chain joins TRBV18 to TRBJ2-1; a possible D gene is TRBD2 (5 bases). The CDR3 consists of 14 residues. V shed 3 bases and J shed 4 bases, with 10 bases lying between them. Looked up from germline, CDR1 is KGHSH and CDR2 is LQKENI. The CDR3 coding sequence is TGTGCCAGCTCACCCGCGGGCCCGTACAATGAGCAGTTCTTC. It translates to CASSPAGPYNEQFF.

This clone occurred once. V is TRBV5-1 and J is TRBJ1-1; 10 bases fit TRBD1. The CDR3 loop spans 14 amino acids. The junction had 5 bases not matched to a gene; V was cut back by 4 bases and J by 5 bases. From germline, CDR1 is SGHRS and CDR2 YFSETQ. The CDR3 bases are TGCGCCAGCAGCCTGGGACAGGGGAGAACTGAAGCTTTCTTT. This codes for CASSLGQGRTEAFF.

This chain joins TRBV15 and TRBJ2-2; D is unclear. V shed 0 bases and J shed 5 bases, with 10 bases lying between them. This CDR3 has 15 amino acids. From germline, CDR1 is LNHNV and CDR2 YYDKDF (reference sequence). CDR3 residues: CATSRDSVGTGELFF. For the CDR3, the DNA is TGTGCCACCAGCAGAGATAGTGTCGGGACCGGGGAGCTGTTTTTT.

The CDR3 is CASSQALPGTGFDSPLHF. The CDR3 coding sequence is TGTGCCAGCAGCCAAGCCCTTCCTGGGACAGGGTTCGACTCACCCCTCCACTTT. The chain combines TRBV3-1 (or the pseudogene TRBV3-2) with TRBJ1-6; TRBD1 matches at 9 bases. Germline values: CDR1 LGHDT, CDR2 YNNKEL (reference sequence). The CDR3 contains 18 residues. Losses at the gene ends were 1 base for V and 10 bases for J; bases not matched to a gene: 14.

CDR3 region: CASSPGLAGNTDTQYF. CDR3 nucleotides: TGCGCCAGCAGCCCGGGACTAGCGGGAAACACAGATACGCAGTATTTT. This chain links TRBV4-3 with TRBJ2-3; TRBD2 aligns across 13 bases. J gave up 2 bases and V 4 bases, and 3 bases lay outside the gene matches. Germline CDR1 is LGHNA and CDR2 is YSLEER. There are 16 residues in the CDR3.